Following are 15 T cell receptor beta chains from one sample sequenced in a study of neurological immune-mediated disorders. Via MiXCR, TCRdb re-called the 5' RACE reads, giving one row per CDR3 protein. This table has 55,000 to 70,000 distinct CDR3 sequences, 2.5% to 4% appearing once. Sample: PBMCs. Receptors were obtained from a woman aged 50 to 60 with multiple sclerosis.

This clonotype has a count of ten or more. V gene TRBV27 combines with J gene TRBJ2-5; 8 nucleotides line up with TRBD2. CDR3 size: 13 residues. Germline assignment: CDR1 MNHEY and CDR2 SMNVEV (reference sequence). V was clipped by 6 bases and J by 1 base; unmatched bases: 1. The CDR3 DNA reads TGTGCCAGCAGGCGGGGGGCCCAAGAGACCCAGTACTTC. Protein: CASRRGAQETQYF.

The J gene is TRBJ2-5, the V gene TRBV18; D possibly corresponds to TRBD1 (5 bases). Looked up from germline, CDR1 is KGHSH and CDR2 is LQKENI. CDR3 length: 15 amino acids. V was shortened by 4 bases and J by 0 bases, with 12 bases between the two germline ends. The CDR3 DNA is TGTGCCAGCTCACTACCAGGGCTGAACCAAGAGACCCAGTACTTC. This sequence encodes CASSLPGLNQETQYF.

In its sample, this clonotype was seen many times. CDR3 sequence: CASQKQSLYEQYF. The CDR3 DNA reads as TGTGCCAGCCAAAAACAAAGTCTCTACGAGCAGTACTTC. The V call is TRBV7-9, the J call TRBJ2-7; no reliable D call. Trimming removed 8 bases from V and 3 bases from J, with 14 bases in between. Germline CDR1 SEHNR, CDR2 FQNEAQ (reference sequence). The CDR3 totals 13 residues.

This clonotype came up many times. This sequence joins TRBV7-2 and TRBJ2-3; no firm D call. The CDR3 totals 14 residues. V was shortened by 2 bases and J by 4 bases, with 10 bases between the two germline ends. In germline, CDR1 is SGHTA, CDR2 FQGNSA. CDR3 nucleotide sequence: TGTGCCAGCAGCTTAAAGAGGTTCCCAGATACGCAGTATTTT. The encoded protein is CASSLKRFPDTQYF.

This clonotype was counted many times. The chain links TRBV6-7 to TRBJ2-3, with D maybe TRBD2 (5 bases). TRBV6-7 has ORF status, its function being uncertain. Trimming took 11 bases from V and 0 from J, leaving 15 bases between them. The CDR3 extends over 14 amino acids. The CDR3 bases are TGTGCCGCCCTACGGGGTTATAGCACAGATACGCAGTATTTT. Translating it yields CAALRGYSTDTQYF.

This clonotype was observed at least ten times. The CDR3 region has the DNA TGCAGCGGGGGCCCAGGGTACAATGAAAAACTGTTTTTT. It yields the protein CSGGPGYNEKLFF. The chain is built from TRBV29-1 and TRBJ1-4; tentatively, D is TRBD1 (5 bases). Germline V gene data show CDR1 as SQVTM and CDR2 as ANQGSEA. The CDR3 runs to 13 residues. Trimming cost V 7 bases and J 5 bases, with 14 bases left between them.

This clonotype was seen ten or more times. The CDR3 loop is CASSLWSEPANTGELFF. CDR3 nucleotide sequence: TGTGCCAGCAGCTTGTGGTCTGAGCCCGCGAACACCGGGGAGCTGTTTTTT. The V gene is TRBV5-5, the J gene TRBJ2-2; D gene unclear. In germline, CDR1 is SGHKS, CDR2 YYEKEE (reference sequence). Between the trimmed V and J ends, which lost 1 base and 0 bases, there was a span of 13 bases. The CDR3 contains 17 residues.

A few counts support this clonotype. This chain connects TRBV4-3 to TRBJ2-3; no definite D call. V was cut by 0 bases and J by 0 bases, with 4 bases left in between. The CDR3 totals 14 residues. The germline V gene encodes CDR1 LGHNA and CDR2 YSLEER. CDR3 in amino acids: CASSQDHSTDTQYF. The DNA for the CDR3 is TGCGCCAGCAGCCAAGATCACAGCACAGATACGCAGTATTTT.

This clonotype was observed at least ten times. The chain employs TRBV7-6 and TRBJ2-1, with D possibly matching TRBD2 (6 bases). CDR3 length equals 14 residues. V was cut by 2 bases and J by 8 bases, with 13 bases left in between. Germline V gene sequence: CDR1 SGHVS, CDR2 FNYEAQ. The CDR3 DNA reads as TGTGCCAGCAGCTTAATTCCGCGGGACCATGAGCAGTTCTTC. This encodes CASSLIPRDHEQFF.

This clonotype has a count of ten or more. V is TRBV27 and J is TRBJ2-2; D is unresolved. CDR3 size: 14 residues. CDR1 and CDR2 from the germline V gene are MNHEY and SMNVEV (reference sequence). Trimming removed 10 bases at V and 2 bases at J, with 14 bases between. The CDR3, as DNA: TGTGCCATCCGCGCAACTTTTAACACCGGGGAGCTGTTTTTT. It is translated as CAIRATFNTGELFF.

This clonotype was recorded at least ten times. J is TRBJ1-2 and V is TRBV29-1; D remains unclear. Trimming left V 6 bases short and J 3 bases short, with 17 bases between. Germline V gives CDR1 SQVTM, CDR2 ANQGSEA. The CDR3 is 14 amino acids. CDR3 coding DNA: TGCAGCGTAGCCCCATTTCAACGGGACTATGGCTACACCTTC. This codes for CSVAPFQRDYGYTF.

The sample holds many counts of this clonotype. The V call is TRBV7-9, the J call TRBJ2-5; D may match TRBD1 or TRBD2 (5 bases each). The germline gives CDR1 SEHNR, CDR2 FQNEAQ (reference sequence). The CDR3 loop spans 17 amino acids. V was cut by 4 bases and J by 3 bases, with 21 bases left in between. The CDR3: CASSSWTSSWGKETQYF. DNA for the CDR3: TGTGCCAGCAGCTCGTGGACTTCCTCCTGGGGGAAAGAGACCCAGTACTTC.

In this sample, this clonotype turned up many times. The chain employs TRBV7-3 and TRBJ2-6; TRBD2 might be the D (6 bases). V lost 2 bases to trimming and J lost 4 bases, with 15 bases between them. The CDR3 consists of 17 residues. CDR1 and CDR2 (germline): SGHTA, FQGTGA. This CDR3 is CASSLFGRGAGANVLTF. CDR3 bases: TGTGCCAGCAGCTTATTTGGTCGCGGGGCCGGGGCCAACGTCCTGACTTTC. The full variable domain, rest sourced from reference TRBV7-3 and TRBJ2-6, is GAGVSQTPSNKVTEKGKYVELRCDPISGHTALYWYRQSLGQGPEFLIYFQGTGAADDSGLPNDRFFAVRPEGSVSTLKIQRTERGDSAVYLCASSLFGRGAGANVLTFGAGSRLTVL.

This clonotype came up many times. This rearrangement joins TRBV20-1 to TRBJ1-1; a possible D gene is TRBD1 (5 bases). The CDR3 sequence is 14 residues long. V lost 0 bases and J lost 6, with 14 bases in between. CDR1 DFQATT and CDR2 SNEGSKA come from the germline V gene (reference sequence). This CDR3 reads CSAREAGPGAEAFF. Written as DNA, the CDR3 is TGCAGTGCTAGAGAGGCAGGGCCCGGTGCTGAAGCTTTCTTT.

Notes on this clonotype: A read error may produce the germline difference seen at one junction end. The V gene is TRBV4-3, the J gene TRBJ1-6; a weak D match, TRBD1 (5 bases). Germline CDR1 reads LGHNA; CDR2 reads YSLEER. The CDR3 extends over 16 amino acids. The CDR3, as DNA: TGCGCCAGCAGCCAAGGCAGGGTCTCGTCTAATTCAACCCTCAACTTT. Translation: CASSQGRVSSNSTLNF.